This T cell receptor (beta chain) emerged from a study of radiation and T cells in renal cell carcinoma. The wider study: Nephrectomy followed 15 Gy stereotactic body radiation by 4 weeks.

Using immunoSEQ multiplex PCR, the repertoire was profiled, and TCRdb retains in-frame clones only, with some absent. There are some 100,000 clones in the sample; 70% to 85% occur only once, and almost 6.5% lies in the top ten. Trimming stripped 4 bases from V and 0 bases from J, with 11 bases between. The CDR3 sequence is 15 residues long. Germline-derived CDR1 and CDR2 are SGDLS and YYNGEE. This clone was counted only a few times. Its antigen is not known. Time point indicated: baseline pretreatment blood. Described treatment: 15 Gy SBRT to primary tumor, nephrectomy 4 weeks later. The tumor was a clear cell renal cell carcinoma. Study results and caveats: In blood, top tumor clones expanded by 2 weeks, shrinking by 4.

The rearrangement joins TRBV9 to TRBJ1-5; D is perhaps TRBD1 (5 bases). This specimen consisted of blood, obtained from a patient whose treatment included radiotherapy and nephrectomy. The sequence was obtained from a man between 60 and 75 years old with renal cell carcinoma. CDR3 loop: CASSSGQNSNQPQHF. CDR3 DNA: TGTGCCAGCAGCTCCGGACAAAATAGCAATCAGCCCCAGCATTTT.